This entry lists 28 T cell receptor beta chains sequenced from one sample in a study of blood T cell repertoires in COVID-19. Measured with immunoSEQ multiplex PCR; TCRdb has only the in-frame clones, and not every one. Here the sample spans about 240,000 clones, 75% to 85% being singletons. Sequencing was done on a sample of peripheral blood. These receptors were taken from a man aged 50 or older with COVID-19, enrolled during active disease.

The chain recombines TRBV29-1 with TRBJ1-5, with TRBD1 as a possible D gene (5 bases). V gave up 1 base and J gave up 7 bases, with 11 bases separating them. Germline V CDR1 and CDR2: SQVTM, ANQGSEA. The CDR3 is 13 residues long. CDR3: CSVEVGAGQPQHF. Written as DNA, the CDR3 is TGCAGCGTTGAAGTAGGGGCAGGGCAGCCCCAGCATTTT.

In this sample, this clone turned up a few times. The gene calls are TRBV5-1 and TRBJ1-3, with D possibly TRBD1 on 5 matching bases. V was shortened by 4 bases and J by 4 bases, with 15 bases between the two germline ends. This CDR3 has 15 amino acids. Germline CDR1 and CDR2: SGHRS and YFSETQ. The CDR3 region is CASSLDGGTGNTIYF. The CDR3 bases are TGCGCCAGCAGCCTGGATGGGGGGACCGGAAACACCATATATTTT.

V gene TRBV7-2 combines with J gene TRBJ1-3; 7 bases fit TRBD1. V shed 3 bases and J 0 bases; nucleotides not matched to a gene: 2. This CDR3 has 15 amino acids. Germline V CDR1 and CDR2: SGHTA, FQGNSA. Here the CDR3 reads CASSFDRASGNTIYF. In nucleotides, the CDR3 is TGTGCCAGCAGCTTTGACAGGGCCTCTGGAAACACCATATATTTT.

This clone was recorded a few times. This rearrangement joins TRBV7-2 to TRBJ1-5, with 7 positions matching TRBD1. Trimming cost V 5 bases and J 1 base; bases outside gene matches: 5. Per the germline V gene, CDR1 is SGHTA and CDR2 is FQGNSA. The CDR3 contains 15 residues. As DNA, the CDR3 is TGTGCCAGCAGCCCATTGACAGGGAGCAATCAGCCCCAGCATTTT. Translated, it gives CASSPLTGSNQPQHF.

The genes are TRBV19 and TRBJ2-5; D is possibly TRBD2 (6 bases). Germline CDR1 and CDR2: LNHDA and SQIVND (reference sequence). The CDR3 loop spans 15 amino acids. V was cut by 10 bases and J by 5 bases, with 23 bases left in between. The CDR3 nucleotides read TGTGCCACAAGTTTCCACGGGACTTCCTCCGAGACCCAGTACTTC. Amino acids: CATSFHGTSSETQYF.

The CDR3 DNA follows: TGTGCCAGCAGCACTGACAGGACCAACTATGGCTACACCTTC. It encodes CASSTDRTNYGYTF. The V and J genes are TRBV5-5 and TRBJ1-2; maybe TRBD1 (6 bases). Germline lookup yields CDR1 SGHKS and CDR2 YYEKEE (reference sequence). This CDR3 has 14 amino acids. V shed 4 bases and J shed 2 bases, with 12 bases lying between them.

In its sample, this clone was seen once. The V gene is TRBV5-1, the J gene TRBJ2-5; D possibly corresponds to TRBD1 (6 bases). The CDR3 length is 13 residues. The V gene lost 0 bases and the J gene lost 6 bases, with 9 bases spanning the gap. Looked up from germline, CDR1 is SGHRS and CDR2 is YFSETQ. The CDR3 DNA sequence: TGCGCCAGCAGCTTGGGCAGGGGACAGACCCAGTACTTC. Protein: CASSLGRGQTQYF.

This sequence joins TRBV5-6 and TRBJ1-2; D uncertain. CDR1 and CDR2 from the germline V gene are SGHDT and YYEEEE. The CDR3 loop spans 15 amino acids. V lost 0 bases and J 7 bases, leaving 16 bases between the germline ends. Written as DNA, the CDR3 is TGTGCCAGCAGCTTGGCCTCTGAGACACGATCTGGCTACACCTTC. It codes for CASSLASETRSGYTF.

This clone was found a few times. The rearrangement joins TRBV14 to TRBJ1-3, with 8 bases aligning to TRBD1. The junction had 2 bases not matched to a gene; V was cut back by 4 bases and J by 3 bases. The CDR3 sequence is 14 residues long. Germline CDR1 reads SGHDN; CDR2 reads FVKESK. The CDR3 protein is CASSLTGGGNTIYF. In DNA, the CDR3 is TGTGCCAGCAGCCTCACAGGGGGTGGAAACACCATATATTTT.

V usage is TRBV2 and J usage is TRBJ2-1; 7 nucleotides match TRBD1. The CDR3 totals 13 residues. From germline, CDR1 is SNHLY and CDR2 FYNNEI. V gave up 9 bases and J gave up 1 base; unmatched junction bases: 3. CDR3 protein: CARARGSYNEQFF. CDR3 nucleotide sequence: TGTGCCAGAGCCAGGGGGTCCTACAATGAGCAGTTCTTC.

This chain's CDR3 is CASSLGPVTNEKLFF. CDR3 nucleotide sequence: TGTGCCAGCAGCTTAGGTCCGGTCACCAATGAAAAACTGTTTTTT. This chain uses TRBV7-2 with TRBJ1-4, with D hard to call. V was clipped by 1 base and J by 5 bases, with 11 bases between them. The CDR3 is 15 residues long. Germline CDR1 and CDR2: SGHTA and FQGNSA.

This clone was counted a single time. The J gene is TRBJ2-2, the V gene TRBV30, with D possibly TRBD2 on 5 matching bases. The CDR3 length is 16 residues. V was clipped by 0 bases and J by 4 bases, with 15 bases between them. The germline V gene has CDR1 GTSNPN and CDR2 SVGIG (reference sequence). CDR3 in amino acids: CAWSVRTGTRTGELFF. CDR3 nucleotides: TGTGCCTGGAGTGTTCGGACGGGAACTCGCACCGGGGAGCTGTTTTTT.

The V and J genes are TRBV7-2 and TRBJ1-2, with 9 bases fitting TRBD1. The trim removed 4 bases at V and 10 bases at J, leaving 7 bases unmatched. Germline CDR1 and CDR2: SGHTA and FQGNSA. The CDR3 length is 13 residues. The CDR3 coding sequence is TGTGCCAGCAGCTCCGGGACAGGGATAGACTACACCTTC. Amino acid sequence: CASSSGTGIDYTF.

The chain is built from TRBV20-1 and TRBJ2-1, with D possibly being TRBD1 (5 bases). V was pared by 5 bases and J by 6 bases, with 8 bases between. The CDR3 sequence is 11 residues long. Looked up from germline, CDR1 is DFQATT and CDR2 is SNEGSKA (reference sequence). CDR3 nucleotide sequence: TGCAGTGCTGACAGAGGCAATGAGCAGTTCTTC. Encoded protein: CSADRGNEQFF.

The gene calls are TRBV11-2 and TRBJ1-2; TRBD1 agrees at 8 bases. Trimming cost V 1 base and J 6 bases; bases outside gene matches: 7. Per germline, CDR1 SGHAT and CDR2 FQNNGV. The CDR3 sequence is 15 residues long. The CDR3 bases are TGTGCCAGCAGCTTAGTAGGACAGGGTGTAGATGGCTACACCTTC. This encodes CASSLVGQGVDGYTF.

This clone appeared a single time. The chain has TRBV19 and TRBJ1-3; D is uncertain. Trimming stripped 7 bases from V and 0 bases from J, with 19 bases between. This CDR3 comprises 17 residues. CDR1 is LNHDA, CDR2 SQIVND, per germline (reference sequence). The CDR3 protein is CASNPVGGPLSGNTIYF. In DNA, the CDR3 is TGTGCCAGTAACCCGGTGGGAGGCCCCCTCTCTGGAAACACCATATATTTT. Drawing the rest from reference TRBV19 and TRBJ1-3, the complete variable domain is DGGITQSPKYLFRKEGQNVTLSCEQNLNHDAMYWYRQDPGQGLRLIYYSQIVNDFQKGDIAEGYSVSREKKESFPLTVTSAQKNPTAFYLCASNPVGGPLSGNTIYFGEGSWLTVV.

This chain joins TRBV7-9 and TRBJ1-5, with 7 bases aligning to TRBD1. Per the germline V gene, CDR1 is SEHNR and CDR2 is FQNEAQ (reference sequence). V was pared by 0 bases and J by 1 base, with 0 bases of the junction left unmatched. The CDR3 covers 15 residues. DNA of the CDR3: TGTGCCAGCAGCTTAGCGACAGGGAGCAATCAGCCCCAGCATTTT. Translated, it gives CASSLATGSNQPQHF.

The rearrangement joins TRBV5-4 to TRBJ2-7; tentative D call: TRBD1 (6 bases). This CDR3 has 15 residues. CDR1 SGHNT and CDR2 YYREEE come from the germline V gene (reference sequence). Trimming removed 3 bases from V and 0 bases from J, with 13 bases in between. The CDR3: CASSSRTAFSYEQYF. CDR3 nucleotide sequence: TGTGCCAGCAGCTCTCGGACAGCCTTCTCCTACGAGCAGTACTTC.

The rearrangement uses TRBV7-2 and TRBJ2-7, with TRBD1 identical over 7 bases. CDR1 is SGHTA, CDR2 FQGNSA, per germline. With 0 bases clipped from V and 3 bases from J, the junction kept 2 bases outside the gene matches. The CDR3 is made up of 14 amino acids. Here the CDR3 DNA reads TGTGCCAGCAGCTTAGCGACAGGGATCTACGAGCAGTACTTC. Translated: CASSLATGIYEQYF.

The gene calls are TRBV5-4 and TRBJ1-1; 7 bases are shared with TRBD1. Germline loops: CDR1 SGHNT, CDR2 YYREEE (reference sequence). With 4 bases clipped from V and 3 bases from J, the junction kept 6 bases outside the gene matches. The CDR3 has 14 residues. The CDR3 bases are TGTGCCAGCAGCGGGTTCGACAGGGACACTGAAGCTTTCTTT. Protein: CASSGFDRDTEAFF.

The chain is built from TRBV9 and TRBJ1-2, with D tentatively TRBD1 (6 bases). In germline, CDR1 is SGDLS, CDR2 YYNGEE. CDR3 size: 15 residues. V shed 2 bases and J shed 3 bases, with 14 bases lying between them. CDR3 sequence reads: CASSVEQGRDYGYTF. The CDR3 DNA reads as TGTGCCAGCAGCGTCGAACAGGGCCGTGACTATGGCTACACCTTC. Full variable domain (outside the CDR3, taken from reference TRBV9 and TRBJ1-2): DSGVTQTPKHLITATGQRVTLRCSPRSGDLSVYWYQQSLDQGLQFLIQYYNGEERAKGNILERFSAQQFPDLHSELNLSSLELGDSALYFCASSVEQGRDYGYTFGSGTRLTVV.

The chain links TRBV9 to TRBJ2-1, with TRBD2 matching 8 bases. Germline V CDR1 and CDR2: SGDLS, YYNGEE. The CDR3 sequence is 15 residues long. The J segment lost 5 bases and the V segment lost 3 bases, leaving 7 bases of the junction unmatched. CDR3 protein: CASSASGTRDNEQFF. The CDR3 DNA is TGTGCCAGCAGCGCCTCCGGGACTAGAGACAATGAGCAGTTCTTC.

The gene calls are TRBV19 and TRBJ2-6, with D perhaps TRBD1 (6 bases). CDR1 and CDR2 (germline): LNHDA, SQIVND (reference sequence). The V and J ends lost 0 bases and 2 bases respectively, with 8 bases between them. This CDR3 is built from 16 residues. Here the CDR3 DNA reads TGTGCCAGTAGTATAGATTCAGGGGCTGGGGCCAACGTCCTGACTTTC. It encodes CASSIDSGAGANVLTF.

The table lists this clone with a few counts. The chain is built from TRBV28 and TRBJ1-5; D gene uncertain. CDR1 and CDR2 (germline): MDHEN, SYDVKM. Trimming took 4 bases from V and 9 from J, leaving 10 bases between them. This CDR3 has 12 residues. CDR3 nucleotide sequence: TGTGCCAGCAGTTCGCAGATTGCGCCCCAGCATTTT. Encoded protein: CASSSQIAPQHF.

The gene calls are TRBV4-1 and TRBJ2-6; possible D gene TRBD1, 6 bases. The CDR3 is 15 residues long. Trimming left V 4 bases short and J 1 base short, with 8 bases between. Germline-derived CDR1 and CDR2 are MGHRA and YSYEKL. The CDR3 sequence is CASSPQGSGANVLTF. DNA for the CDR3: TGCGCCAGCAGCCCACAGGGATCTGGGGCCAACGTCCTGACTTTC.

This chain uses TRBV4-2 with TRBJ1-5, with a possible D match to TRBD1 (5 bases). This CDR3 is built from 14 residues. The germline V and J ends were trimmed by 4 bases and 2 bases, with 9 bases remaining between them. Germline V lookup: CDR1 LGHNA, CDR2 YNFKEQ. For the CDR3, the DNA is TGTGCCAGCAGCCCGCAGGGTGGCAATCAGCCCCAGCATTTT. Protein sequence: CASSPQGGNQPQHF.

The J gene is TRBJ2-1, the V gene TRBV11-3, with D perhaps matching TRBD2 (6 bases). Trimming pared 1 base from V and 0 bases from J, leaving 10 bases between. Germline V gives CDR1 SGHNT, CDR2 YENEEA. The CDR3 totals 16 residues. CDR3 protein: CASSLGSGGSYNEQFF. In DNA, the CDR3 is TGTGCCAGCAGCTTAGGGTCCGGGGGCTCCTACAATGAGCAGTTCTTC.

This clone is a singleton in its sample. This sequence joins TRBV28 and TRBJ1-1; D remains unclear. The CDR3 covers 13 residues. Trimming removed 7 bases from V and 0 bases from J, with 9 bases in between. The germline V gene has CDR1 MDHEN and CDR2 SYDVKM. CDR3 amino acids: CASKVSLNTEAFF. In DNA form, the CDR3 reads TGTGCCAGCAAAGTGAGTCTGAACACTGAAGCTTTCTTT.